This TCR beta chain was found in a study of T cells in women clearing cervical HPV infection. Whole-study context: For cases, blood was sampled a median about 160 days after lesion detection, interquartile range roughly 80 to 230 days.

Each participant carried one incident cervical HPV16 infection only. General study points: Repertoire richness, not evenness, was significantly elevated in CIN3+ cases versus controls. Cases carried less TRBV6-7 than controls: approximately 0.1% versus 0.16%.

Only in-frame clones appear in the TCRdb table, and some are missing; sequencing was by immunoSEQ multiplex PCR. The clone table shows under 35,000 clones, with the ten largest holding around 18%. The CDR3 loop spans 14 amino acids. Germline V CDR1 and CDR2: SGHVS, FQNEAQ. Comments on this clone: Its target is unknown. The sequence runs out 3 residues before the end of the CDR3; the remainder is reconstructed from the germline J gene.

This TCR was sampled from a woman aged 18 to 69 with a cervical HPV16 infection that either progressed to CIN3+ or cleared (not recorded which). This chain uses TRBV7-8 with TRBJ2-3; TRBD2 is a possible D gene (5 bases). Sample: blood buffy coat. CDR3 in amino acids: CASSLERVVETQYF. The part of the CDR3 DNA that was read is TGTGCCAGCAGCTTAGAGAGGGTCGTGGAGACG. The full variable domain, completed using reference TRBV7-8 and TRBJ2-3, is GAGVSQSPRYKVAKRGQDVALRCDPISGHVSLFWYQQALGQGPEFLTYFQNEAQLDKSGLPSDRFFAERPEGSVSTLKIQRTQQEDSAVYLCASSLERVVETQYFGPGTRLTVL.